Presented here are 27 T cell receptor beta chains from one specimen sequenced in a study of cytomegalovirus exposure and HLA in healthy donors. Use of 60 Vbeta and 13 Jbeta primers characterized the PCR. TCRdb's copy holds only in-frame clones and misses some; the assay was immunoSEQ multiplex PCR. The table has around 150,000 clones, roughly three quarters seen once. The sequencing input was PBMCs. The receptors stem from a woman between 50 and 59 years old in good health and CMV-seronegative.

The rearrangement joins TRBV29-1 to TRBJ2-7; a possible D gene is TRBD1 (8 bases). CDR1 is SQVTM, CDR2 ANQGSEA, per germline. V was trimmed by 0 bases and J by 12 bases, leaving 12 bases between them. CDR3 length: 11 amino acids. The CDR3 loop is CSVEEQGGVYF. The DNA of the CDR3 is TGCAGCGTTGAAGAACAGGGGGGGGTGTACTTC.

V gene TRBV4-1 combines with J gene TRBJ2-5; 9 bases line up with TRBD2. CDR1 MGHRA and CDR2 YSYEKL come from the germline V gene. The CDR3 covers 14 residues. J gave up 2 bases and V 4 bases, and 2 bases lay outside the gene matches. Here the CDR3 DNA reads TGCGCCAGCAGCCCGACTAGCGGACAAGAGACCCAGTACTTC. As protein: CASSPTSGQETQYF.

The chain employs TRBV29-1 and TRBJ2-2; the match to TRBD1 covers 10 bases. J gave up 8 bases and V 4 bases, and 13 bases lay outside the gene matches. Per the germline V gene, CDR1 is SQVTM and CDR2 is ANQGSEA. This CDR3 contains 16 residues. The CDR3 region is CSVGIWTGGGQGELFF. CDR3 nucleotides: TGCAGCGTTGGGATATGGACAGGGGGAGGACAAGGGGAGCTGTTTTTT.

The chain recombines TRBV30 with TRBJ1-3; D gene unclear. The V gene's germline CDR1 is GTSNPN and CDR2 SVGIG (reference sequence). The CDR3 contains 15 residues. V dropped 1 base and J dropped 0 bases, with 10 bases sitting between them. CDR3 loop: CAWSGFRPSGNTIYF. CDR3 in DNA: TGTGCCTGGAGTGGTTTCAGGCCCTCTGGAAACACCATATATTTT. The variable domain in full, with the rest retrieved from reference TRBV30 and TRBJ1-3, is SQTIHQWPATLVQPVGSPLSLECTVEGTSNPNLYWYRQAAGRGLQLLFYSVGIGQISSEVPQNLSASRPQDRQFILSSKKLLLSDSGFYLCAWSGFRPSGNTIYFGEGSWLTVV.

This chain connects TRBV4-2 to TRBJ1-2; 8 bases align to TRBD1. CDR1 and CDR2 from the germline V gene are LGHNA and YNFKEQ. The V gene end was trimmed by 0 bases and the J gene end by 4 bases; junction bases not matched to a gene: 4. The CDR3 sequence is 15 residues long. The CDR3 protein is CASSQETTGGYGYTF. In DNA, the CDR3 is TGTGCCAGCAGCCAAGAAACTACAGGGGGCTATGGCTACACCTTC.

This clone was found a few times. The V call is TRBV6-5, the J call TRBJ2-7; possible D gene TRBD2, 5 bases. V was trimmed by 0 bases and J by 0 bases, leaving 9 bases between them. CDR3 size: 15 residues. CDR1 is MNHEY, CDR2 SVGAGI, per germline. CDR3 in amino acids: CASSYSPGSSYEQYF. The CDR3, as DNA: TGTGCCAGCAGTTACTCTCCGGGGTCCTCCTACGAGCAGTACTTC.

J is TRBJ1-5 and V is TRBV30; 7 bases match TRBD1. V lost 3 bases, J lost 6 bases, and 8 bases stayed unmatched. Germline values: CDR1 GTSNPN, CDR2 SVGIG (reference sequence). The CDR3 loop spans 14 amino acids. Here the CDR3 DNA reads TGTGCCTGGAGGAACAGGGGATCGGGTCAGCCCCAGCATTTT. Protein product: CAWRNRGSGQPQHF.

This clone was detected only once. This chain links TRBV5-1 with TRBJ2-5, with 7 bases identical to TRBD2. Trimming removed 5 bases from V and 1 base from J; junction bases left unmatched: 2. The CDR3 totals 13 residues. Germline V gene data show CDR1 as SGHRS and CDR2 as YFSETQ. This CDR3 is CASRGTTQETQYF. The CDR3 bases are TGCGCCAGCAGAGGGACTACCCAAGAGACCCAGTACTTC.

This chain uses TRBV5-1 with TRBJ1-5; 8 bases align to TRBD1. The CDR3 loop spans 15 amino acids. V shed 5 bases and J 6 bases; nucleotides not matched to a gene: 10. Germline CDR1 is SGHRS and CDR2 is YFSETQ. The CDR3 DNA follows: TGCGCCAGCAGTGCCGGGGCAGGGGGCATTCAGCCCCAGCATTTT. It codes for CASSAGAGGIQPQHF.

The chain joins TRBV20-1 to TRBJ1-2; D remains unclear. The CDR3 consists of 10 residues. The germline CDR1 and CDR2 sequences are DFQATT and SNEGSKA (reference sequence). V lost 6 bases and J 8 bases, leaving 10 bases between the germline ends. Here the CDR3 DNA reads TGCAGTGCCGATGAGGGAGGCTACACCTTC. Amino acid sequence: CSADEGGYTF.

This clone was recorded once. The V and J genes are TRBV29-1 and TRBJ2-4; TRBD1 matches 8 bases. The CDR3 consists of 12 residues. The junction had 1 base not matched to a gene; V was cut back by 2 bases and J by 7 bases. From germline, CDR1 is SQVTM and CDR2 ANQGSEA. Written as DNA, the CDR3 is TGCAGCGTTGAACAGGGGGCTAACATTCAGTACTTC. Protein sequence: CSVEQGANIQYF. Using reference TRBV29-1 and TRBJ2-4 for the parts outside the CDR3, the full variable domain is SAVISQKPSRDICQRGTSLTIQCQVDSQVTMMFWYRQQPGQSLTLIATANQGSEATYESGFVIDKFPISRPNLTFSTLTVSNMSPEDSSIYLCSVEQGANIQYFGAGTRLSVL.

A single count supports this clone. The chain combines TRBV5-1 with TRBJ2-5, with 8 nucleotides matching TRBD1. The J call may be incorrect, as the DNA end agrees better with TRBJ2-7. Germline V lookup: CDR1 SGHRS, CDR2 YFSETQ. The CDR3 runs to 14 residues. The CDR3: CASSTDREIYEQYF. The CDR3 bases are TGCGCCAGCAGCACGGACAGGGAGATCTACGAGCAGTACTTC.

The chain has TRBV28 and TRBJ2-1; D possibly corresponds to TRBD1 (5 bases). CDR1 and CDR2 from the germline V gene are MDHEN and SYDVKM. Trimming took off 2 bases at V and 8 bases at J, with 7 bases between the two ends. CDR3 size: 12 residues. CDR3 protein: CASSLTRDEQFF. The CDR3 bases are TGTGCCAGCAGTTTAACCAGGGATGAGCAGTTCTTC.

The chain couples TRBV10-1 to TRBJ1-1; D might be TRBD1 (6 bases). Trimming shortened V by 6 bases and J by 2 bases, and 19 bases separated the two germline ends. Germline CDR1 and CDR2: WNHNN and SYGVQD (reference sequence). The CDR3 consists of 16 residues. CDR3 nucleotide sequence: TGCGCCAGCAGCGGACTTCGACAGGCCCCCAACACTGAAGCTTTCTTT. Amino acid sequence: CASSGLRQAPNTEAFF.

The CDR3 is CASSLEGGAGRQETQYF. The DNA for the CDR3 is TGTGCCAGCAGCTTAGAGGGTGGGGCGGGGAGACAAGAGACCCAGTACTTC. The chain uses TRBV7-2 and TRBJ2-5, with D tentatively TRBD2 (6 bases). Trimming removed 1 base at V and 2 bases at J, with 17 bases between. The germline CDR1 and CDR2 sequences are SGHTA and FQGNSA. CDR3 size: 17 residues.

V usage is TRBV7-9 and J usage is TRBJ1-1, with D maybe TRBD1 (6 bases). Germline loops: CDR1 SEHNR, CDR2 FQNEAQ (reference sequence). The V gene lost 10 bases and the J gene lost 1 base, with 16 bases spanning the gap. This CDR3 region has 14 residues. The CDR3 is CATIRGATNTEAFF. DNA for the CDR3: TGTGCCACGATCCGGGGGGCGACGAACACTGAAGCTTTCTTT.

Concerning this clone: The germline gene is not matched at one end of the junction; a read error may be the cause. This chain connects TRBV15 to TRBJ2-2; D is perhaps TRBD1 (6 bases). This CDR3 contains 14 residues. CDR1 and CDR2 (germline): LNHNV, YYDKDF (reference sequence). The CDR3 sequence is CATGTGFDTGALFF. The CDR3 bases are TGTGCCACCGGAACAGGGTTCGACACCGGGGCGCTGTTTTTT.

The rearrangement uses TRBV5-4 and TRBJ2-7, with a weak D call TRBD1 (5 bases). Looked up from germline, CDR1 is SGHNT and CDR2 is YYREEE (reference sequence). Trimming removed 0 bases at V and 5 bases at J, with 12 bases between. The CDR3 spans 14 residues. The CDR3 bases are TGTGCCAGCAGCTTGGAAGGCAGGGTTAACGAGCAGTACTTC. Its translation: CASSLEGRVNEQYF.

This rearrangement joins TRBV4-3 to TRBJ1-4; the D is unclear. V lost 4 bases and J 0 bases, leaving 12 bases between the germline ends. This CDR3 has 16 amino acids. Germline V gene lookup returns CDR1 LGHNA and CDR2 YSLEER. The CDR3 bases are TGCGCCAGCAGCCGAAATCCGGTATCAACTAATGAAAAACTGTTTTTT. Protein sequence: CASSRNPVSTNEKLFF.

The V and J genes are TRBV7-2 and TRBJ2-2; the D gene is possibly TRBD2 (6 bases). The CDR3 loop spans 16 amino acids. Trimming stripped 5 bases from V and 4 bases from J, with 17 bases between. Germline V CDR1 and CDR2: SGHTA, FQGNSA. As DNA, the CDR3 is TGTGCCAGCAGCCGCAAATCCGGAGGGACCACCGGGGAGCTGTTTTTT. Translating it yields CASSRKSGGTTGELFF. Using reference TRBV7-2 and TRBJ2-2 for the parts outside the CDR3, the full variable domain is GAGVSQSPSNKVTEKGKDVELRCDPISGHTALYWYRQSLGQGLEFLIYFQGNSAPDKSGLPSDRFSAERTGGSVSTLTIQRTQQEDSAVYLCASSRKSGGTTGELFFGEGSRLTVL.

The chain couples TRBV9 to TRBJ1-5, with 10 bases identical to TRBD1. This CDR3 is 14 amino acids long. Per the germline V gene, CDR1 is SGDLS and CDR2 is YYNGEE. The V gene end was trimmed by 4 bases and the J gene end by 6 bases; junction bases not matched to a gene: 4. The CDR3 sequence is CASSPTGGGQPQHF. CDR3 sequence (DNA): TGTGCCAGCAGCCCGACAGGGGGCGGTCAGCCCCAGCATTTT.

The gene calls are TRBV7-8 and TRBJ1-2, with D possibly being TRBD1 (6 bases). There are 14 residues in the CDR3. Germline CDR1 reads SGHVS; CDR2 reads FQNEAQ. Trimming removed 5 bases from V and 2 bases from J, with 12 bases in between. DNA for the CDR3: TGTGCCAGCAGCCCGGACAGCCGAAACTATGGCTACACCTTC. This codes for CASSPDSRNYGYTF.

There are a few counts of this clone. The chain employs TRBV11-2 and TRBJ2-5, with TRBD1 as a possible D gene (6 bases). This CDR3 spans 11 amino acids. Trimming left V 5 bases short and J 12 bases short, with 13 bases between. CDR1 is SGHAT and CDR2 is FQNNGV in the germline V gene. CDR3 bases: TGTGCCAGCAGCCGGTCCGGGACAAAGTACTTC. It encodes CASSRSGTKYF.

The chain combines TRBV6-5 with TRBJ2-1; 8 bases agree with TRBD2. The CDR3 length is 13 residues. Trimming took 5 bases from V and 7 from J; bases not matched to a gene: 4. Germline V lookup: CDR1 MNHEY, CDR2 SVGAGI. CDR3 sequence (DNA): TGTGCCAGCAGTCGCAGCGGGGGTAATGAGCAGTTCTTC. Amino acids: CASSRSGGNEQFF.

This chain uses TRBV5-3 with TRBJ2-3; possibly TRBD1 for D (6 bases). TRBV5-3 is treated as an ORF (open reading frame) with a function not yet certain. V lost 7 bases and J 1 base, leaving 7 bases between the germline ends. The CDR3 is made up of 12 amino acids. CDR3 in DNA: TGTGCCAGAGAGGGGGGCACAGATACGCAGTATTTT. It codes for CAREGGTDTQYF.

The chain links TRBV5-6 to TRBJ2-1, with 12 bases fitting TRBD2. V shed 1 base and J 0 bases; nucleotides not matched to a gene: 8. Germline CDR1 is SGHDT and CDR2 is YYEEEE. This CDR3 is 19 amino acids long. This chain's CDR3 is CASSLLFLAGGSSYNEQFF. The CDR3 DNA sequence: TGTGCCAGCAGCTTGTTGTTCCTAGCGGGGGGGAGCTCCTACAATGAGCAGTTCTTC.

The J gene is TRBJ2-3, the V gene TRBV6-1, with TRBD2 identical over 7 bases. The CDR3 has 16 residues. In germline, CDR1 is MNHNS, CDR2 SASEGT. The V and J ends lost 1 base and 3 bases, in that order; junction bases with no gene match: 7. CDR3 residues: CASSEGGGGVTDTQYF. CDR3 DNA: TGTGCCAGCAGTGAAGGGGGCGGGGGAGTGACAGATACGCAGTATTTT.